Described below is a single T cell receptor (beta chain) sequence and its context. Its cognate antigen is unknown. TCRdb's copy holds only in-frame clones and misses some; the assay was immunoSEQ multiplex PCR. This table holds nearly 110,000 clones, around nine tenths found once. With 5 bases removed from V and 7 bases from J, the gap between germline ends came to 21 bases. The CDR3 has 15 residues. Germline-derived CDR1 and CDR2 are SGHVS and FNYEAQ. These data originate in a study of T cell responses to AZD1222 COVID-19 vaccine. Study-wide results and caveats: Nearly half of unique spike-specific TCRs reportedly avoided B.1.351 and B.1.1.7 mutated regions. Repertoire samples came only from after the peak T cell response. Most donors were white British and more were female, and clonal diversity was possibly underestimated.

Sample: peripheral blood, taken 28 days after the second AZD1222 dose. The sequence derives from an adult who received the AZD1222 COVID-19 vaccine. V usage is TRBV7-6 and J usage is TRBJ2-7; D may be TRBD2 (7 bases). CDR3 amino acids: CASSPRGAVGLEQYF. In nucleotides, the CDR3 is TGTGCCAGCAGCCCACGGGGGGCCGTGGGGCTAGAGCAGTACTTC.